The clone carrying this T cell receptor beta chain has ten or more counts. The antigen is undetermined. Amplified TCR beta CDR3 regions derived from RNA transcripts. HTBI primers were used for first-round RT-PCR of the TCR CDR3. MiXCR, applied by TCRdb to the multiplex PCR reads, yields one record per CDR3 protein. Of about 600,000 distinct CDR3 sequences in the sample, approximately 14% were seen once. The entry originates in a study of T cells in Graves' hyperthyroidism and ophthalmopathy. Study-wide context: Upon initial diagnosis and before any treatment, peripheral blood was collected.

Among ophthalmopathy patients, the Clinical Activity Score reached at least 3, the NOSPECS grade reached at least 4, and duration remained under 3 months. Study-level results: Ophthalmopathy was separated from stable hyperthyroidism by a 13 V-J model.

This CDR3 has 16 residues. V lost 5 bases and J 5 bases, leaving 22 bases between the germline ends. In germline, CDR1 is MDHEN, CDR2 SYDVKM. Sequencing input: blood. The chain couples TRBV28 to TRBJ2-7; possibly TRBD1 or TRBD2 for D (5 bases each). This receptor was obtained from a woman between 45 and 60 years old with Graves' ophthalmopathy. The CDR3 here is CASSPPSGTAYDEQYF. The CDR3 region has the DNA TGTGCCAGCAGTCCCCCTTCCGGGACGGCTTATGACGAGCAGTACTTC.